The text below deals with one T cell receptor beta chain. The CDR3 consists of 15 residues. The V end lost 4 bases, the J end lost 7 bases, and 17 bases lay between the germline ends. Germline CDR1 is SSHAT and CDR2 is FNYEAQ (reference sequence). These data originate in a study of T cells after yellow fever vaccination. TCRdb reprocessed the 5' RACE reads via MiXCR and lists one record per CDR3 protein. Altogether some 500,000 distinct CDR3 sequences are present, roughly 14% being singletons, with the ten largest covering more than 13%. The genes are TRBV7-7 and TRBJ2-1; D gene ambiguous. This sample comprised PBMCs, obtained on the day of the yellow fever booster vaccination. The sequence was obtained from a man aged 30 to 45 who received the YFV17D yellow fever vaccine. As DNA, the CDR3 is TGTGCCAGCAGCTCAGCCGGGTCCGGCGCTAATGAGCAGTTCTTC. Protein product: CASSSAGSGANEQFF.